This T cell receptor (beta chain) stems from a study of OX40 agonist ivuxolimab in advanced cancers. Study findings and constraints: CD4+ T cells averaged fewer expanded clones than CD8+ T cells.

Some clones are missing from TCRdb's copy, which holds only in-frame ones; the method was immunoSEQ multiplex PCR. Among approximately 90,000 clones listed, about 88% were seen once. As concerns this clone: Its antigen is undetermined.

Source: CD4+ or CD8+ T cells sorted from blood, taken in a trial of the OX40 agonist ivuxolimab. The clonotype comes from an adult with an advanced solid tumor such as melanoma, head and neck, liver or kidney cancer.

CDR3: CASSEAGSYGYTF. The CDR3 nucleotides are TGCGCCAGCAGTGAGGCAGGAAGCTATGGCTACACCTTC. The chain uses TRBV10-2 and TRBJ1-2, with D uncertain. Germline-derived CDR1 and CDR2 are WSHSY and SAAADI. V lost 2 bases, J lost 4 bases, and 8 bases lay in between. This CDR3 comprises 13 residues.